This record covers a single T cell receptor beta chain. These data originate in a study of identical twins. TCRdb recomputed calls from the 5' RACE reads with MiXCR, one row per CDR3 protein. The table shows fewer than 900,000 distinct CDR3 sequences, with approximately 22% occurring only once. Germline CDR1 SGHNT, CDR2 YYREEE (reference sequence). Trimming removed 3 bases from V and 5 bases from J, with 15 bases in between. The CDR3 runs to 15 residues. The same data also went into a second study, on T cells expressing NK-cell markers.

The source is a woman aged 18-29 years in good health. The sequenced sample was PBMCs. The chain is built from TRBV5-4 and TRBJ2-1; D may be TRBD1 (6 bases). DNA for the CDR3: TGTGCCAGCAGCTCAAAAGGGGGACCCAACAATGAGCAGTTCTTC. It yields the protein CASSSKGGPNNEQFF.